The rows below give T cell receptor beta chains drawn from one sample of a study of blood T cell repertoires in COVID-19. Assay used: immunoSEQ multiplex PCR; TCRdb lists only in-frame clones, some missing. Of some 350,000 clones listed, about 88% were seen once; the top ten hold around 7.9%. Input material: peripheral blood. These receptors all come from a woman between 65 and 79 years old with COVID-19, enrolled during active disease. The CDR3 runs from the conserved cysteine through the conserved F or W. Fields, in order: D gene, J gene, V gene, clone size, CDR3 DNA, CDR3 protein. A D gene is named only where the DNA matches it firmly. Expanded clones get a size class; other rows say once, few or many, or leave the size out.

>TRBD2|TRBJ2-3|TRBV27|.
TGTGCCAGCAGTTTATCAGGGATACGGCTAGCGGGGGCCCTTTATGAAGATACGCAGTATTTT
CASSLSGIRLAGALYEDTQYF
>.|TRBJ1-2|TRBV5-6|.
TGTGCCAGCAGCCCGGGGGTGGTTCCGAGAGATGGCTACACCTTC
CASSPGVVPRDGYTF
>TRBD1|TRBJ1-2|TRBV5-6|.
TGTGCCAGCAGCACTCGGACAGGGGCAAACTATGGCTACACCTTC
CASSTRTGANYGYTF
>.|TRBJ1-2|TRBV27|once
TGTGCCAGCAGTTCCGGGGTGGGCTATGGCTACACCTTC
CASSSGVGYGYTF
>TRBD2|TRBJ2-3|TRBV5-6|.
TGTGCCAGCAGCTTAACGGGGGGTGCACGAGATACGCAGTATTTT
CASSLTGGARDTQYF
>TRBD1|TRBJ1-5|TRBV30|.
TGTGCCTGGAGTGTTACAGGGGGCGAGGAGCCCCAGCATTTT
CAWSVTGGEEPQHF
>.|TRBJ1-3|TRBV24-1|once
TGTGCCACCAGTGACCAGACAGCCTCTGGAAACACCATATATTTT
CATSDQTASGNTIYF
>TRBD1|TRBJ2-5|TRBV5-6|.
TGTGCCAGCAGCTTTCCGACAGGGGTGGAGACCCAGTACTTC
CASSFPTGVETQYF
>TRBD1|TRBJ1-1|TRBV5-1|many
TGCGCCACGGCCCGGACAGGAAACACTGAAGCTTTCTTT
CATARTGNTEAFF
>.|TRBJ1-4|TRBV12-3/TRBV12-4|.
TGTGCCACCGCAAGGGGTAGTGAAAAACTGTTTTTT
CATARGSEKLFF
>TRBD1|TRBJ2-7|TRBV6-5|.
TGTGCCAGCAGTCTTGGACAGGTCTCCTACGAGCAGTACTTC
CASSLGQVSYEQYF
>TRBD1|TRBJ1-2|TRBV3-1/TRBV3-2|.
TGTGCCAGCAGCCAAGGCCCGGGACAGTTCTATGGCTACACCTTC
CASSQGPGQFYGYTF
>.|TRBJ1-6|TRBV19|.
TGTGCCAGTAGTATAGAGGGCAGTAATTCACCCCTCCACTTT
CASSIEGSNSPLHF
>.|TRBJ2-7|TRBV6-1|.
TGTGCCAGCAGTGACAGGGGGGTAGGCGAGCAGTACTTC
CASSDRGVGEQYF
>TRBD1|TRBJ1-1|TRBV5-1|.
TGCGCCAGCAGCTCAACAGGGGAGACTGAAGCTTTCTTT
CASSSTGETEAFF
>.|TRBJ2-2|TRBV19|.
TGTGCCAGTAAGGAACAGGGGAACACCGGGGAGCTGTTTTTT
CASKEQGNTGELFF
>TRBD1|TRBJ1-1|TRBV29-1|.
TGCAGCGGAGGGACAGGGGGTACTGAAGCTTTCTTT
CSGGTGGTEAFF
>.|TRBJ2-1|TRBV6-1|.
TGTGCCAGCAGTGAATGGGCAGGCAGCTACAATGAGCAGTTCTTC
CASSEWAGSYNEQFF
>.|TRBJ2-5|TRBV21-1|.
TGTGCCAGCAGCAAAGGCGCGGGGGTGGAAGAGGTGACCCAGTACTTC
CASSKGAGVEEVTQYF
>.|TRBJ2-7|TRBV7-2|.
TGTGCCAGCAGCTTAGTCCCCCGCTACGAGCAGTACTTC
CASSLVPRYEQYF
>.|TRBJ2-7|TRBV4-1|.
TGCGCCAGCAGCCAAGGGGTCGACAGCTCCTACGAGCAGTACTTC
CASSQGVDSSYEQYF
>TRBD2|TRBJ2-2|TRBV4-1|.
TGCGCCAGCAGCCAACCCGGGAGGACTAACACCGGGGAGCTGTTTTTT
CASSQPGRTNTGELFF
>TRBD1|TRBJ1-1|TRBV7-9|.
TGTGCCAGCAGCTTGGGACAGACTTCGAACACTGAAGCTTTCTTT
CASSLGQTSNTEAFF
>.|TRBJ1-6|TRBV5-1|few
TGCGCCAGCAGCTCAAGGACAGAAAATTCACCCCTCCACTTT
CASSSRTENSPLHF
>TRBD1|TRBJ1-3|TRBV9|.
TGTGCCAGCAGCCAGAGGGACAGGCCCATAGATGGAAACACCATATATTTT
CASSQRDRPIDGNTIYF
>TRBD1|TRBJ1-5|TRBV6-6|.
TGTGCCAGCAGTTACGGGACAGGGGGAAATCAGCCCCAGCATTTT
CASSYGTGGNQPQHF
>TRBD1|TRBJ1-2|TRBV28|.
TGTGCCAGCAGTTCTCGGACAGGGGCCCCATATGGCTACACCTTC
CASSSRTGAPYGYTF
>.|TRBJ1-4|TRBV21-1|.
TGTGCCAGCAGCAAAGAAGGTACAGGTGCCACTAATGAAAAACTGTTTTTT
CASSKEGTGATNEKLFF
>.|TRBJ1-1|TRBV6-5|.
TGTGCCAGCACGAACGGGGGAGTTTCAGCTTTCTTT
CASTNGGVSAFF
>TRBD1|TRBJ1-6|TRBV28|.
TGTGCCAGCAGTGCGAACAGGGGAAAAAATTCACCCCTCCACTTT
CASSANRGKNSPLHF
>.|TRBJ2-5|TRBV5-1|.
TGCGCCAGCAGCTTACAGCAAGAGACCCAGTACTTC
CASSLQQETQYF
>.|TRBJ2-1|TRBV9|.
TGTGCCAGCAGCGTAGGTCTCCCAGGGTTGAGTGAGCAGTTCTTC
CASSVGLPGLSEQFF
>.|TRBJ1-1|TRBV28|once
TGTGCCAGCAGTTTTTCGCAGGGGCGCGGGACTGAAGCTTTCTTT
CASSFSQGRGTEAFF
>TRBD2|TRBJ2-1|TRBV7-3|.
TGTGCCAGCAGCCAAACTAGCGGGGGCCTAGGGGAGCAGTTCTTC
CASSQTSGGLGEQFF
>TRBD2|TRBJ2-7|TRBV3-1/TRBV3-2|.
TGTGCCAGCAGCCCACCCCGCGGGGGGAGCTACGAGCAGTACTTC
CASSPPRGGSYEQYF
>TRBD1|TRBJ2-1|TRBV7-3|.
TGTGCCAGCAGCCTTTATCCCTCGACAGGGGTGAATGAGCAGTTCTTC
CASSLYPSTGVNEQFF
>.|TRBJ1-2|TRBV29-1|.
TGCAGCGTTGAAGATGTCGACGGGAGAGGGCCGTATGGCTACACCTTC
CSVEDVDGRGPYGYTF
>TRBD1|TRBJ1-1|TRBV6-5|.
TGTGCCAGCAGTTACCTGGACAGGGGTGCTGAAGCTTTCTTT
CASSYLDRGAEAFF
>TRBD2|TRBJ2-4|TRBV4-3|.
TGCGCCAGCAGCCAAGATAAGGGACTAGCGGGGGGGCCCGAAAACATTCAGTACTTC
CASSQDKGLAGGPENIQYF
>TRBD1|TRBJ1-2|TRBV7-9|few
TGTGCCAGCAGCTTAGCGTATAACAGGGGAGACGGTGGCTACACCTTC
CASSLAYNRGDGGYTF
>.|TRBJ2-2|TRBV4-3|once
TGCGCCAGCAGCCAGAGTCCCGGGGAGCTGTTTTTT
CASSQSPGELFF
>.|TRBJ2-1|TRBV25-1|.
TGTGCCAGCAGTGATGGGGGCCCCTACAATGAGCAGTTCTTC
CASSDGGPYNEQFF
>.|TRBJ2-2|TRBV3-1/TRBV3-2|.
TGTGCCAGCAGCCAAGAGGGCCTTCCAACCGGGGAGCTGTTTTTT
CASSQEGLPTGELFF
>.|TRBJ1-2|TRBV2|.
TGTGCCAGCAGTGAAGATGTAACAGGTTATGGCTACACCTTC
CASSEDVTGYGYTF
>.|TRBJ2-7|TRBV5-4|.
TGTGCCAGCAGCGAGAAGGGGCGGGGAACCTACGAGCAGTACTTC
CASSEKGRGTYEQYF
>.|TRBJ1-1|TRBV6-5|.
TGTGCCGCGGAGGGAAACACTGAAGCTTTCTTT
CAAEGNTEAFF
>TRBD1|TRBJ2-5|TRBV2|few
TGTGCCAGCAGTCCCGGGACAGGGGATGAGACCCAGTACTTC
CASSPGTGDETQYF
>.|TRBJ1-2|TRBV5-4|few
TGTGCCAGCAGCTTGGGCGGGGGCCGTGGCTACACCTTC
CASSLGGGRGYTF
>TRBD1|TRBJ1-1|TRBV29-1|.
TGCAGCGGCACCCCGGGACAGGGAGGCTCTGAAGCTTTCTTT
CSGTPGQGGSEAFF